This entry lists 28 T cell receptor beta chains sequenced from one sample in a study of human T cells and chemical hapten exposure. TCRdb independently ran MiXCR on the RACE reads; one entry per CDR3 protein. The sample holds more than 250,000 distinct CDR3 sequences, about 8.1% seen once. Regarding time point: pre-sensitization, week 0. Sample treatment: therapeutic diphenylcyclopropenone sensitization with weekly scalp DPC. Sequencing was performed on whole blood, taken in connection with sensitization to the hapten diphenylcyclopropenone (DPC). These receptors were obtained from a woman aged 40 to 50 with alopecia areata. Some clones in this sample may be carry-over from other donors' samples.

This chain uses TRBV28 with TRBJ1-1; 8 bases line up with TRBD1. The V gene end was trimmed by 6 bases and the J gene end by 1 base; junction bases not matched to a gene: 7. The CDR3 spans 15 residues. The germline CDR1 and CDR2 sequences are MDHEN and SYDVKM. CDR3 region: CASSRGQARNTEAFF. CDR3 sequence (DNA): TGTGCCAGCAGCAGGGGACAGGCAAGGAACACTGAAGCTTTCTTT.

This clonotype was detected only a few times. CDR3 nucleotides: TGCAGTGCTAGGGGCCCCCAAGCGGGAGGGCGGGGCGAGCAGTACTTC. Protein sequence: CSARGPQAGGRGEQYF. The chain uses TRBV20-1 and TRBJ2-7, with 10 nucleotides matching TRBD2. CDR1 and CDR2 from the germline V gene are DFQATT and SNEGSKA (reference sequence). The CDR3 contains 16 residues. The ends lost 3 bases at V and 6 bases at J; junction bases unmatched: 14.

This clonotype came up a few times. This chain uses TRBV6-6 with TRBJ1-4; the D is unclear. CDR3 size: 14 residues. With 2 bases removed from V and 4 bases from J, the gap between germline ends came to 8 bases. The germline V gene encodes CDR1 MNHNY and CDR2 SVGAGI (reference sequence). The DNA of the CDR3 is TGTGCCAGCAGTTACATGGTCCGTAATGAAAAACTGTTTTTT. As protein: CASSYMVRNEKLFF.

The CDR3 DNA reads as TGTGCCAGCAGTCGCTATCAGGGGGCCCAAGAGCAGTACTTC. It codes for CASSRYQGAQEQYF. The V call is TRBV28, the J call TRBJ2-7; TRBD1 matches at 8 bases. Losses at the gene ends were 5 bases for V and 7 bases for J; bases not matched to a gene: 10. The germline V gene has CDR1 MDHEN and CDR2 SYDVKM. The CDR3 is made up of 14 amino acids.

This sequence joins TRBV3-1 and TRBJ1-1, with 7 positions matching TRBD1. V trimming: 1 base; J trimming: 11 bases; junction bases outside the gene matches: 4. The CDR3 runs 12 residues. The germline V gene has CDR1 LGHDT and CDR2 YNNKEL (reference sequence). CDR3 DNA: TGTGCCAGCAGCCAAGGGGACAGATGGGCTTTCTTT. It codes for CASSQGDRWAFF.

This clonotype was found a few times. The chain has TRBV11-2 and TRBJ2-5; D remains ambiguous. The CDR3 length is 13 residues. Trimming took off 5 bases at V and 2 bases at J, with 9 bases between the two ends. CDR1 and CDR2 (germline): SGHAT, FQNNGV. DNA of the CDR3: TGTGCCAGCAGCGTACAGTCTCAAGAGACCCAGTACTTC. The encoded protein is CASSVQSQETQYF.

A few counts support this clonotype. J is TRBJ2-1 and V is TRBV12-3 or TRBV12-4; 9 bases fit TRBD2. With V trimmed by 8 bases and J by 0 bases, 5 bases remained unmatched. The CDR3 totals 15 residues. The chain's CDR3 is CASGLSGSSYNEQFF. The CDR3 nucleotides read TGTGCCAGCGGACTTAGCGGGAGCTCCTACAATGAGCAGTTCTTC.

This chain connects TRBV7-9 to TRBJ2-1; D may be TRBD2 (5 bases). The CDR3 length is 14 residues. Trimming took off 1 base at V and 7 bases at J, with 11 bases between the two ends. Germline CDR1 SEHNR, CDR2 FQNEAQ (reference sequence). CDR3 residues: CASSLGGGLNEQFF. The CDR3, as DNA: TGTGCCAGCAGCTTAGGCGGAGGTTTGAATGAGCAGTTCTTC.

The chain links TRBV5-1 to TRBJ2-3, with D perhaps matching TRBD2 (5 bases). The V gene's germline CDR1 is SGHRS and CDR2 YFSETQ. The V and J ends lost 4 bases and 3 bases respectively, with 12 bases between them. CDR3 length: 14 residues. DNA for the CDR3: TGCGCCAGCAGCGTCGGGATTCCGACAGATACGCAGTATTTT. The encoded protein is CASSVGIPTDTQYF.

This clonotype was seen a handful of times. This chain uses TRBV21-1 with TRBJ1-4; whether TRBD1, the table's D call, matches the DNA was not checked. TRBV21-1 has pseudogene status. The CDR3 is 18 residues long. The DNA for the CDR3 is TGTGCCAGCAGCAAAGCGCGGGACACAAGGGGGGCGAATGAAAAACTGTTTTTT. It codes for CASSKARDTRGANEKLFF.

The genes are TRBV12-3 or TRBV12-4 and TRBJ2-2; 10 bases align to TRBD1. The CDR3 extends over 16 amino acids. V trimming: 1 base; J trimming: 6 bases; junction bases outside the gene matches: 5. The CDR3 nucleotides read TGTGCCAGCAGTTTAGAGACAGGGGGCGCTCCCGGGGAGCTGTTTTTT. It translates to CASSLETGGAPGELFF.

This clonotype appeared a few times. The CDR3 protein is CASSVTGGQDTQYF. In DNA form, the CDR3 reads TGCGCCAGCAGCGTGACAGGGGGACAAGATACGCAGTATTTT. The chain combines TRBV5-1 with TRBJ2-3, with 9 bases aligning to TRBD1. The length of the CDR3 is 14 residues. Unmatched junction bases numbered 5, after V lost 4 bases and J lost 5 bases. CDR1 and CDR2 (germline): SGHRS, YFSETQ.

At least ten counts were recorded for this clonotype. This chain links TRBV27 with TRBJ1-1; D ambiguous. The CDR3 is 13 amino acids. The V and J ends lost 2 bases and 4 bases respectively, with 8 bases between them. Looked up from germline, CDR1 is MNHEY and CDR2 is SMNVEV (reference sequence). The CDR3 loop is CASSLKGGTEAFF. Written as DNA, the CDR3 is TGTGCCAGCAGTTTAAAGGGTGGCACTGAAGCTTTCTTT.

This clonotype was counted many times. The V gene is TRBV28, the J gene TRBJ1-2, with D perhaps matching TRBD1 (5 bases). CDR3 length: 14 residues. V was clipped by 2 bases and J by 6 bases, with 13 bases between them. CDR1 and CDR2 (germline): MDHEN, SYDVKM. For the CDR3, the DNA is TGTGCCAGCAGTTTAGGTGCCAGGGTAAATGGCTACACCTTC. It translates to CASSLGARVNGYTF.

The rearrangement joins TRBV10-3 to TRBJ2-5; 9 nucleotides align to TRBD1. With V trimmed by 11 bases and J by 4 bases, 11 bases remained unmatched. Germline V lookup: CDR1 ENHRY, CDR2 SYGVKD. CDR3 length: 14 amino acids. CDR3 sequence reads: CASIRDRESETQYF. The CDR3 DNA reads TGTGCCTCAATCCGGGACAGGGAATCAGAGACCCAGTACTTC.

The chain employs TRBV9 and TRBJ2-1, with D uncertain. The V gene's germline CDR1 is SGDLS and CDR2 YYNGEE. The CDR3 length is 12 residues. Trimming cost V 3 bases and J 8 bases, with 9 bases left between them. The CDR3 sequence is CASSAPSDEQFF. DNA of the CDR3: TGTGCCAGCAGCGCTCCTTCCGATGAGCAGTTCTTC.

This clonotype came up many times. The rearrangement links TRBV20-1 to TRBJ1-2; 9 positions agree with TRBD1. The CDR3 length is 14 residues. CDR1 and CDR2 from the germline V gene are DFQATT and SNEGSKA (reference sequence). Germline trimming cut 0 bases from V and 3 bases from J; bases unmatched to any gene: 2. The CDR3 loop reads CSARDYRGHYGYTF. In DNA, the CDR3 is TGCAGTGCTAGAGATTACAGGGGGCACTATGGCTACACCTTC.

This clonotype came up a few times. V and J are TRBV12-3 or TRBV12-4 and TRBJ2-4; the D gene is possibly TRBD1 (5 bases). The CDR3 sequence is 16 residues long. Trimming took off 3 bases at V and 0 bases at J, with 12 bases between the two ends. CDR3 residues: CASSFSGLLAKNIQYF. As DNA, the CDR3 is TGTGCCAGCAGTTTCTCAGGGCTTCTAGCCAAAAACATTCAGTACTTC.

The table lists this clonotype with many counts. J is TRBJ2-7 and V is TRBV7-9; no reliable D call. This CDR3 is built from 13 residues. Trimming cost V 5 bases and J 5 bases, with 13 bases left between them. The germline V gene encodes CDR1 SEHNR and CDR2 FQNEAQ (reference sequence). CDR3 nucleotides: TGTGCCAGCAGCCCACCTTTTTTCGACGAGCAGTACTTC. Its translation: CASSPPFFDEQYF.

This clonotype appeared a few times. The chain couples TRBV9 to TRBJ2-1, with 10 bases lining up with TRBD2. CDR3 length equals 15 residues. Germline V gives CDR1 SGDLS, CDR2 YYNGEE. Trimming took 0 bases from V and 9 from J; bases not matched to a gene: 6. CDR3 DNA: TGTGCCAGCAGCGTAGATCCCGCTAGCGGGAGTGAGCAGTTCTTC. Protein sequence: CASSVDPASGSEQFF.

This clonotype has a count of ten or more. The V and J genes are TRBV12-3 or TRBV12-4 and TRBJ2-5; D is ambiguous. The CDR3 is 11 amino acids. The V and J ends lost 6 bases and 4 bases respectively, with 6 bases between them. The DNA for the CDR3 is TGTGCCAGCAGCTTCGGAGAGACCCAGTACTTC. It codes for CASSFGETQYF.

The chain joins TRBV20-1 to TRBJ2-1; a weak D match, TRBD2 (6 bases). Trimming removed 3 bases from V and 7 bases from J, with 19 bases in between. The CDR3 totals 15 residues. Germline V lookup: CDR1 DFQATT, CDR2 SNEGSKA (reference sequence). The chain's CDR3 is CSARDLGLGRNEQFF. The CDR3 DNA is TGCAGTGCTAGGGACCTGGGACTCGGACGGAATGAGCAGTTCTTC.

This clonotype was picked up a small number of times. The genes are TRBV7-6 and TRBJ2-7, with TRBD1 matching 10 bases. This CDR3 contains 16 residues. The V and J ends lost 5 bases and 0 bases, in that order; junction bases with no gene match: 7. Looked up from germline, CDR1 is SGHVS and CDR2 is FNYEAQ. CDR3 DNA: TGTGCCAGCAGCCAGTGGACAGGGGGGAGCTCCTACGAGCAGTACTTC. It specifies CASSQWTGGSSYEQYF.

This clonotype has just a few counts. The J gene is TRBJ2-3, the V gene TRBV7-2, with D maybe TRBD2 (6 bases). Germline V gives CDR1 SGHTA, CDR2 FQGNSA. V was shortened by 0 bases and J by 5 bases, with 9 bases between the two germline ends. CDR3 length: 14 residues. The CDR3 reads CASSLAHSGDTQYF. The CDR3 bases are TGTGCCAGCAGCTTAGCCCATAGCGGAGATACGCAGTATTTT.

This clonotype was observed at least ten times. This CDR3 is CATSDGRQVNTEAFF. Written as DNA, the CDR3 is TGTGCCACCAGTGATGGACGACAGGTGAACACTGAAGCTTTCTTT. The J gene is TRBJ1-1, the V gene TRBV24-1; D is perhaps TRBD1 (6 bases). This CDR3 is built from 15 residues. Germline V CDR1 and CDR2: KGHDR, SFDVKD. Between the trimmed V and J ends, which lost 3 bases and 0 bases, there was a span of 10 bases.

J is TRBJ2-3 and V is TRBV10-3; 10 bases agree with TRBD2. CDR3 size: 16 residues. Germline-derived CDR1 and CDR2 are ENHRY and SYGVKD. V lost 2 bases and J lost 4; bases outside the gene matches: 6. CDR3 protein: CAISETPSGSPDTQYF. CDR3 DNA sequence: TGTGCCATCAGTGAGACCCCTAGCGGGAGTCCAGATACGCAGTATTTT.

The chain joins TRBV5-8 to TRBJ1-6; no reliable D call. Germline CDR1 SGHTS, CDR2 YDEGEE. CDR3 length: 15 residues. The V and J ends lost 0 bases and 7 bases respectively, with 11 bases between them. DNA for the CDR3: TGTGCCAGCAGCTTGGAGGGAGCGCGGAATTCACCCCTCCACTTT. Its protein is CASSLEGARNSPLHF.

The CDR3 region is CASSPPSPEETQYF. The CDR3 region has the DNA TGTGCCAGCAGTCCACCTTCACCCGAAGAGACCCAGTACTTC. The chain carries TRBV28 and TRBJ2-5; D is ambiguous. Germline CDR1 is MDHEN and CDR2 is SYDVKM. The ends were cut back, 5 bases at V and 3 bases at J, with 13 bases in the middle. The CDR3 extends over 14 amino acids.